Reported below is one TCR beta chain. The CDR3 is 14 amino acids. The germline V gene encodes CDR1 SGHRS and CDR2 YFSETQ. The J segment lost 0 bases and the V segment lost 5 bases, leaving 1 base of the junction unmatched. The data stem from a study of blood T cell repertoires in COVID-19. Whole-study context: Italy, Spain and the United States were the sources of the convalescent and acute COVID-19 samples. Sources were T cells, B-cell-depleted T cells, or PBMCs; the material itself was cDNA or gDNA.

Per the authors' pipeline: Amplification of reference gene primers was used by the study to estimate nucleated cell counts. Assay: immunoSEQ multiplex PCR; the TCRdb copy retains only in-frame clones and omits some. That table is the source of V, J and clone size, and D and trimming were worked out from the DNA. The sample consists of roughly 90,000 clones, 85% of them appearing once. The V and J genes are TRBV5-1 and TRBJ1-4, with 7 bases aligning to TRBD1. This clonotype was obtained from a middle-aged man with acute or convalescent COVID-19. Material: peripheral blood. CDR3 nucleotide sequence: TGCGCCAGCAGGCAGGGGGCAACTAATGAAAAACTGTTTTTT. As protein: CASRQGATNEKLFF.